This is a list of T cell receptor beta chains from one sample in a study of T cells in tuberculosis. Profiling relied on immunoSEQ multiplex PCR, and the TCRdb table lists in-frame clones only, not all of them. The sample shows roughly 35,000 clones, almost 95% of them seen only once. Material for sequencing was PBMCs. The origin of the receptors is a donor aged 5-35 years with latent tuberculosis or without tuberculosis infection. Some clones in this sample may be carry-over from other donors' samples. The CDR3 runs from the conserved cysteine through the conserved F or W. Each record gives: CDR3 protein, CDR3 DNA, J gene, V gene, D gene, clone size. A D gene is named only where the DNA matches it firmly. Some rows mark clone size as missing; the rest say once, few, many or name a class of expanded clone.

CDR3aa: CASSPEGVGTDTQYF
CDR3nt: TGTGCCAGCTCACCCGAGGGGGTCGGCACAGATACGCAGTATTTT
j_gene: TRBJ2-3
v_gene: TRBV18
d_gene: NA
abundance: NA

CDR3aa: CANGQGERELFF
CDR3nt: TGTGCCAACGGACAGGGAGAGAGGGAGCTGTTTTTT
j_gene: TRBJ2-2
v_gene: TRBV10-3
d_gene: TRBD1
abundance: NA

CDR3aa: CASSPVGGFNQPQHF
CDR3nt: TGCGCCAGCAGCCCCGTAGGAGGGTTCAATCAGCCCCAGCATTTT
j_gene: TRBJ1-5
v_gene: TRBV5-1
d_gene: NA
abundance: NA

CDR3aa: CASSMPGNHEQYF
CDR3nt: TGTGCCAGCAGCATGCCAGGGAACCACGAGCAGTACTTC
j_gene: TRBJ2-7
v_gene: TRBV7-2
d_gene: NA
abundance: NA

CDR3aa: CASSIDHRLHRQGYNEQFF
CDR3nt: TGTGCCAGTAGTATAGACCACAGGCTGCACAGGCAGGGCTACAATGAGCAGTTCTTC
j_gene: TRBJ2-1
v_gene: TRBV19
d_gene: NA
abundance: NA

CDR3aa: CASSPPQGNTEAFF
CDR3nt: TGTGCCAGCAGTCCCCCCCAGGGTAATACTGAAGCTTTCTTT
j_gene: TRBJ1-1
v_gene: TRBV6-5
d_gene: NA
abundance: NA

CDR3aa: CASSDSVEDEAFF
CDR3nt: TGTGCCAGCAGCGACAGCGTAGAGGATGAAGCTTTCTTT
j_gene: TRBJ1-1
v_gene: TRBV6-1
d_gene: NA
abundance: NA

CDR3aa: CASRLGQAQNYGYTF
CDR3nt: TGTGCCAGCAGACTGGGGCAGGCCCAAAACTATGGCTACACCTTC
j_gene: TRBJ1-2
v_gene: TRBV11-2
d_gene: NA
abundance: NA

CDR3aa: CASSFQGGGNTIYF
CDR3nt: TGTGCCAGCAGTTTTCAGGGTGGAGGAAACACCATATATTTT
j_gene: TRBJ1-3
v_gene: TRBV27
d_gene: NA
abundance: NA

CDR3aa: CSASPGVEAFF
CDR3nt: TGCAGTGCTTCACCAGGGGTGGAAGCTTTCTTT
j_gene: TRBJ1-1
v_gene: TRBV20-1
d_gene: NA
abundance: NA

CDR3aa: CASSLGERGAANTGELFF
CDR3nt: TGCGCCAGCAGCTTGGGGGAGCGGGGGGCCGCGAACACCGGGGAGCTGTTTTTT
j_gene: TRBJ2-2
v_gene: TRBV5-1
d_gene: TRBD2
abundance: NA

CDR3aa: CASSFYTGTEAFF
CDR3nt: TGTGCCAGCAGCTTCTATACGGGAACTGAAGCTTTCTTT
j_gene: TRBJ1-1
v_gene: TRBV7-2
d_gene: NA
abundance: NA

CDR3aa: CASRPTGPAGYTF
CDR3nt: TGTGCCAGCAGACCGACAGGGCCTGCTGGCTACACCTTC
j_gene: TRBJ1-2
v_gene: TRBV27
d_gene: TRBD1
abundance: once

CDR3aa: CAISKSGTGPPSGELFF
CDR3nt: TGTGCCATCAGTAAATCCGGGACAGGACCTCCGTCCGGGGAGCTGTTTTTT
j_gene: TRBJ2-2
v_gene: TRBV10-3
d_gene: TRBD1
abundance: NA

CDR3aa: CASSLGEQGATDTQYF
CDR3nt: TGTGCCAGCAGCCTAGGGGAACAGGGGGCGACAGATACGCAGTATTTT
j_gene: TRBJ2-3
v_gene: TRBV7-6
d_gene: TRBD1
abundance: once

CDR3aa: CASRSTGANVGEKLFF
CDR3nt: TGTGCCAGTAGATCGACAGGTGCAAATGTTGGTGAAAAACTGTTTTTT
j_gene: TRBJ1-4
v_gene: TRBV19
d_gene: NA
abundance: NA

CDR3aa: CASSMGQIGQETQYF
CDR3nt: TGCGCCAGCAGCATGGGACAGATTGGGCAAGAGACCCAGTACTTC
j_gene: TRBJ2-5
v_gene: TRBV5-1
d_gene: TRBD1
abundance: once

CDR3aa: CASSIGEDQETQYF
CDR3nt: TGTGCCAGCTCCATTGGAGAGGACCAAGAGACCCAGTACTTC
j_gene: TRBJ2-5
v_gene: TRBV6-1
d_gene: NA
abundance: NA

CDR3aa: CASSPVAGADSPLHF
CDR3nt: TGTGCCAGCAGCCCCGTGGCGGGGGCAGATTCACCCCTCCACTTT
j_gene: TRBJ1-6
v_gene: TRBV7-9
d_gene: NA
abundance: NA

CDR3aa: CASSIGWDTEAFF
CDR3nt: TGTGCCAGCAGCATCGGGTGGGACACTGAAGCTTTCTTT
j_gene: TRBJ1-1
v_gene: TRBV7-3
d_gene: NA
abundance: NA

CDR3aa: CASSGDRPEAFF
CDR3nt: TGTGCCAGCAGTGGGGACAGGCCAGAAGCTTTCTTT
j_gene: TRBJ1-1
v_gene: TRBV6-1
d_gene: TRBD1
abundance: NA

CDR3aa: CASSLVSLSRSTDTQYF
CDR3nt: TGCGCCAGCAGCTTGGTTAGTCTGTCCCGTAGCACAGATACGCAGTATTTT
j_gene: TRBJ2-3
v_gene: TRBV5-1
d_gene: NA
abundance: NA

CDR3aa: CASSFQGSGETQYF
CDR3nt: TGTGCCAGCAGCTTTCAGGGTAGCGGAGAGACCCAGTACTTC
j_gene: TRBJ2-5
v_gene: TRBV7-2
d_gene: NA
abundance: NA

CDR3aa: CAYRVSSYEQYF
CDR3nt: TGTGCCTACAGGGTTTCCTCCTACGAGCAGTACTTC
j_gene: TRBJ2-7
v_gene: TRBV30
d_gene: NA
abundance: NA

CDR3aa: CASSLGRRGTEAFF
CDR3nt: TGTGCCAGCAGCTTAGGCCGGCGGGGTACTGAAGCTTTCTTT
j_gene: TRBJ1-1
v_gene: TRBV7-8
d_gene: NA
abundance: NA

CDR3aa: CAWSVRQDSPLHF
CDR3nt: TGTGCCTGGAGTGTACGACAAGATTCACCCCTCCACTTT
j_gene: TRBJ1-6
v_gene: TRBV30
d_gene: NA
abundance: NA

CDR3aa: CSARGEVEQFF
CDR3nt: TGCAGTGCTAGAGGTGAGGTCGAGCAGTTCTTC
j_gene: TRBJ2-1
v_gene: TRBV20-1
d_gene: NA
abundance: NA

CDR3aa: CASSLRDRNTGELFF
CDR3nt: TGTGCCAGCAGCTTACGGGACAGAAACACCGGGGAGCTGTTTTTT
j_gene: TRBJ2-2
v_gene: TRBV11-3
d_gene: TRBD1
abundance: NA

CDR3aa: CASSQSFSIGQVGNTEAFF
CDR3nt: TGTGCCAGCAGCCAATCCTTTTCGATTGGACAAGTCGGGAACACTGAAGCTTTCTTT
j_gene: TRBJ1-1
v_gene: TRBV16
d_gene: NA
abundance: NA

CDR3aa: CASSLGHNTGELFF
CDR3nt: TGTGCCAGCAGTTTAGGACACAACACCGGGGAGCTGTTTTTT
j_gene: TRBJ2-2
v_gene: TRBV27
d_gene: NA
abundance: NA

CDR3aa: CASGPGDSPGELFF
CDR3nt: TGTGCCAGCGGCCCTGGGGACAGCCCCGGGGAGCTGTTTTTT
j_gene: TRBJ2-2
v_gene: TRBV6-1
d_gene: TRBD1
abundance: NA

CDR3aa: CASSFRATGELFF
CDR3nt: TGTGCCAGCAGCTTCAGGGCCACCGGGGAGCTGTTTTTT
j_gene: TRBJ2-2
v_gene: TRBV5-4
d_gene: NA
abundance: NA

CDR3aa: CASSTPGSETQYF
CDR3nt: TGTGCCAGTAGTACCCCAGGGTCAGAGACCCAGTACTTC
j_gene: TRBJ2-5
v_gene: TRBV19
d_gene: NA
abundance: NA

CDR3aa: CASRRDREAGKLFF
CDR3nt: TGTGCCAGCCGCCGGGACAGGGAGGCCGGAAAACTGTTTTTT
j_gene: TRBJ1-4
v_gene: TRBV6-5
d_gene: TRBD1
abundance: NA

CDR3aa: CASSVGTTGTESEKLFF
CDR3nt: TGTGCCAGCAGCGTAGGGACAACCGGGACAGAAAGTGAAAAACTGTTTTTT
j_gene: TRBJ1-4
v_gene: TRBV9
d_gene: TRBD1
abundance: NA

CDR3aa: CASSPVDTQYF
CDR3nt: TGTGCCAGCAGTCCAGTTGATACGCAGTATTTT
j_gene: TRBJ2-3
v_gene: TRBV11-2
d_gene: NA
abundance: NA

CDR3aa: CASNPGGELGTNEKLFF
CDR3nt: TGCGCCAGCAACCCGGGGGGTGAGCTCGGGACTAATGAAAAACTGTTTTTT
j_gene: TRBJ1-4
v_gene: TRBV10-2
d_gene: NA
abundance: NA

CDR3aa: CASSLQENQPQHF
CDR3nt: TGCGCCAGCAGCCTTCAGGAAAATCAGCCCCAGCATTTT
j_gene: TRBJ1-5
v_gene: TRBV4-3
d_gene: NA
abundance: NA

CDR3aa: CASSESRTGGEETQYF
CDR3nt: TGTGCCAGCAGTGAATCCAGGACAGGGGGCGAAGAGACCCAGTACTTC
j_gene: TRBJ2-5
v_gene: TRBV25-1
d_gene: TRBD1
abundance: NA

CDR3aa: CASSPSGLAGGGHF
CDR3nt: TGTGCCAGCAGCCCCTCAGGACTAGCGGGGGGGGGTCACTTC
j_gene: TRBJ2-5
v_gene: TRBV2
d_gene: TRBD2
abundance: NA

CDR3aa: CASSPRGPPTDTQYF
CDR3nt: TGTGCCAGCAGTCCGCGGGGGCCTCCCACAGATACGCAGTATTTT
j_gene: TRBJ2-3
v_gene: TRBV27
d_gene: NA
abundance: NA

CDR3aa: CASSLAWEGGPDNEQFF
CDR3nt: TGTGCCAGCAGCTTAGCTTGGGAGGGGGGACCTGACAATGAGCAGTTCTTC
j_gene: TRBJ2-1
v_gene: TRBV11-2
d_gene: NA
abundance: NA

CDR3aa: CASSVLGPTEAFF
CDR3nt: TGTGCCAGCAGCGTACTCGGTCCCACTGAAGCTTTCTTT
j_gene: TRBJ1-1
v_gene: TRBV9
d_gene: NA
abundance: NA

CDR3aa: CASSVRSTDTQYF
CDR3nt: TGTGCCAGCAGCGTCCGTAGCACAGATACGCAGTATTTT
j_gene: TRBJ2-3
v_gene: TRBV9
d_gene: NA
abundance: NA

CDR3aa: CASSYLGVRQETQYF
CDR3nt: TGTGCCAGCAGTTACTTAGGGGTGAGGCAAGAGACCCAGTACTTC
j_gene: TRBJ2-5
v_gene: TRBV6-6
d_gene: NA
abundance: NA

CDR3aa: CASSPSRGEGGNQPQHF
CDR3nt: TGTGCCAGTAGTCCATCCCGGGGGGAGGGTGGCAATCAGCCCCAGCATTTT
j_gene: TRBJ1-5
v_gene: TRBV19
d_gene: NA
abundance: NA

CDR3aa: CASSAYRDSLSPLHF
CDR3nt: TGTGCCAGCAGCGCTTACCGGGACAGCCTTTCACCCCTCCACTTT
j_gene: TRBJ1-6
v_gene: TRBV9
d_gene: TRBD1
abundance: NA

CDR3aa: CASQQGSLGEAFF
CDR3nt: TGTGCCAGTCAACAGGGGTCTCTTGGTGAAGCTTTCTTT
j_gene: TRBJ1-1
v_gene: TRBV19
d_gene: TRBD1
abundance: NA

CDR3aa: CASSEGRGTGELFF
CDR3nt: TGTGCCAGCAGTGAGGGAAGGGGCACCGGGGAGCTGTTTTTT
j_gene: TRBJ2-2
v_gene: TRBV2
d_gene: NA
abundance: NA

CDR3aa: CASSIDRVGSPLHF
CDR3nt: TGTGCCAGCAGCATAGACAGGGTGGGTTCACCCCTCCACTTT
j_gene: TRBJ1-6
v_gene: TRBV7-9
d_gene: TRBD1
abundance: few

CDR3aa: CSVFRGRETQYF
CDR3nt: TGCAGCGTTTTCCGGGGTAGGGAGACCCAGTACTTC
j_gene: TRBJ2-5
v_gene: TRBV29-1
d_gene: NA
abundance: once

CDR3aa: CASSVAPRNYGYTF
CDR3nt: TGTGCCAGCAGCGTAGCCCCGAGGAACTATGGCTACACCTTC
j_gene: TRBJ1-2
v_gene: TRBV9
d_gene: NA
abundance: NA

CDR3aa: CASTPTETGELFF
CDR3nt: TGTGCCAGCACACCGACAGAGACCGGGGAGCTGTTTTTT
j_gene: TRBJ2-2
v_gene: TRBV6-6
d_gene: NA
abundance: NA

CDR3aa: CAINSSTSRQPSGNTIYF
CDR3nt: TGTGCCATCAATTCATCTACCTCGAGACAACCCTCTGGAAACACCATATATTTT
j_gene: TRBJ1-3
v_gene: TRBV10-3
d_gene: NA
abundance: NA